This T cell receptor beta chain emerged from a study of cytomegalovirus exposure and HLA in healthy donors. The PCR made use of 60 Vbeta and 13 Jbeta primers. This table comes from immunoSEQ multiplex PCR, and its TCRdb copy is limited to in-frame clones, with some not included. Seen here are 150,000 or so clones, around two thirds observed once, and the top ten hold roughly 1.9%. This clone came up a few times. From germline, CDR1 is MDHEN and CDR2 SYDVKM. The CDR3 covers 13 residues. With 11 bases clipped from V and 7 bases from J, the junction kept 9 bases outside the gene matches. The TCR comes from a woman aged 60 to 75 in good health and CMV-seropositive. Input material: PBMCs. The gene calls are TRBV28 and TRBJ1-4; 8 bases match TRBD1. The CDR3 DNA reads as TGTGCCTCAAGGGGTACAGGGGGTGAAAAACTGTTTTTT. It translates to CASRGTGGEKLFF. The full variable domain, completed using reference TRBV28 and TRBJ1-4, is DVKVTQSSRYLVKRTGEKVFLECVQDMDHENMFWYRQDPGLGLRLIYFSYDVKMKEKGDIPEGYSVSREKKERFSLILESASTNQTSMYLCASRGTGGEKLFFGSGTQLSVL.